Presented here are 12 T cell receptor beta chains from one specimen sequenced in a study of OX40 agonist ivuxolimab in advanced cancers. The repertoire was sequenced with immunoSEQ multiplex PCR; TCRdb's copy has only in-frame clones and lacks some. The table has 30,000 to 35,000 clones, about 92% seen once. Sequenced here: CD4+ or CD8+ T cells sorted from blood, sampled in a trial of the OX40 agonist ivuxolimab. These receptors originate from an adult with an advanced solid tumor such as melanoma, head and neck, liver or kidney cancer.

This chain joins TRBV7-9 and TRBJ1-4, with D hard to call. The length of the CDR3 is 15 residues. The V end lost 7 bases, the J end lost 8 bases, and 20 bases lay between the germline ends. Germline V lookup: CDR1 SEHNR, CDR2 FQNEAQ (reference sequence). This CDR3 reads CASTLGFREEEKLFF. DNA for the CDR3: TGTGCCAGCACCCTGGGGTTTCGAGAAGAAGAAAAACTGTTTTTT.

The V call is TRBV19, the J call TRBJ2-1; 10 bases are a match to TRBD2. The CDR3 totals 15 residues. The ends lost 3 bases at V and 8 bases at J; junction bases unmatched: 7. Per the germline V gene, CDR1 is LNHDA and CDR2 is SQIVND (reference sequence). In DNA, the CDR3 is TGTGCCAGTAGTATCCTAGCGGGGGAGGTATATGAGCAGTTCTTC. Protein: CASSILAGEVYEQFF.

The rearrangement links TRBV5-4 to TRBJ2-2; 8 positions agree with TRBD1. V lost 4 bases to trimming and J lost 4 bases; unmatched junction nucleotides: 9. Germline CDR1 SGHNT, CDR2 YYREEE (reference sequence). This CDR3 contains 16 residues. The CDR3 loop is CASSTRQGIGTGELFF. The CDR3 bases are TGTGCCAGCAGCACCCGACAGGGGATAGGCACCGGGGAGCTGTTTTTT.

The chain couples TRBV19 to TRBJ2-2; TRBD2 agrees at 13 bases. Unmatched junction bases numbered 6, after V lost 9 bases and J lost 2 bases. The CDR3 sequence is 16 residues long. Looked up from germline, CDR1 is LNHDA and CDR2 is SQIVND (reference sequence). This chain's CDR3 is CASSLAGGSNTGELFF. CDR3 bases: TGTGCCAGCTCACTAGCGGGGGGGTCTAACACCGGGGAGCTGTTTTTT.

The chain employs TRBV5-1 and TRBJ2-1, with 12 bases matching TRBD2. Germline CDR1 reads SGHRS; CDR2 reads YFSETQ. The ends lost 0 bases at V and 9 bases at J; junction bases unmatched: 13. The CDR3 extends over 18 amino acids. CDR3 sequence: CASSLDLGTLAGGTEQFF. Written as DNA, the CDR3 is TGCGCCAGCAGCTTGGATCTTGGAACACTAGCGGGAGGTACTGAGCAGTTCTTC.

The V and J genes are TRBV7-9 and TRBJ1-1; 7 bases match TRBD1. This CDR3 is built from 12 residues. The V segment lost 5 bases and the J segment 5 bases; nucleotides outside the gene matches: 2. CDR1 and CDR2 (germline): SEHNR, FQNEAQ (reference sequence). The CDR3 bases are TGTGCCAGCAGCCAGGGGGGAACTGAAGCTTTCTTT. This gives the protein CASSQGGTEAFF.

Here the CDR3 DNA reads TGCGCCAGCAGCTGGGGGCAGGGGGCAACTAATGAAAAACTGTTTTTT. Amino acids: CASSWGQGATNEKLFF. The rearrangement joins TRBV5-1 to TRBJ1-4; 7 positions agree with TRBD1. Germline trimming cut 3 bases from V and 0 bases from J; bases unmatched to any gene: 5. The CDR3 loop spans 16 amino acids. Germline CDR1 is SGHRS and CDR2 is YFSETQ.

The chain links TRBV6-5 to TRBJ1-2; D is ambiguous. Between the trimmed V and J ends, which lost 5 bases and 1 base, there was a span of 11 bases. The CDR3 is 14 residues long. The germline V gene has CDR1 MNHEY and CDR2 SVGAGI. CDR3 amino acids: CASSEISGNYGYTF. The CDR3 DNA follows: TGTGCCAGCAGTGAAATTTCCGGTAACTATGGCTACACCTTC.

The rearrangement links TRBV27 to TRBJ1-6; D perhaps matches TRBD1 (6 bases). The V gene's germline CDR1 is MNHEY and CDR2 SMNVEV (reference sequence). This CDR3 is 13 amino acids long. V lost 2 bases and J 9 bases, leaving 8 bases between the germline ends. CDR3 nucleotides: TGTGCCAGCAGTTTAGGGACATCTTCACCCCTCCACTTT. Amino acids: CASSLGTSSPLHF.

This clone was counted once. J is TRBJ1-1 and V is TRBV6-5; a weak D match, TRBD1 (5 bases). CDR1 and CDR2 (germline): MNHEY, SVGAGI. The CDR3 extends over 16 amino acids. V was cut by 4 bases and J by 2 bases, with 17 bases left in between. As DNA, the CDR3 is TGTGCCAGCAGTTTCCTCTATACGACAGAAAACACTGAAGCTTTCTTT. Translation gives CASSFLYTTENTEAFF.

The chain has TRBV7-3 and TRBJ2-1; D might be TRBD1 (5 bases). Germline V gives CDR1 SGHTA, CDR2 FQGTGA. CDR3 size: 12 residues. With 5 bases removed from V and 10 bases from J, the gap between germline ends came to 12 bases. The CDR3 loop is CASSNQGLEQFF. The CDR3 coding sequence is TGTGCCAGCAGCAACCAGGGATTAGAGCAGTTCTTC.

The chain has TRBV5-6 and TRBJ1-2; 8 bases line up with TRBD1. The length of the CDR3 is 14 residues. The ends lost 4 bases at V and 3 bases at J; junction bases unmatched: 5. The germline V gene has CDR1 SGHDT and CDR2 YYEEEE. CDR3 region: CASSHGQGYYGYTF. CDR3 nucleotide sequence: TGTGCCAGCAGCCACGGACAGGGCTACTATGGCTACACCTTC.